This T cell receptor beta chain was found in a study of control samples from healthy donors and cancer patients. This clone has a single count. In germline, CDR1 is LGHDT, CDR2 YNNKEL (reference sequence). V was pared by 5 bases and J by 4 bases, with 5 bases between. The CDR3 extends over 11 amino acids. Some clones are missing from TCRdb's copy, which holds only in-frame ones; the method was immunoSEQ multiplex PCR. The sample lists 100,000 or so clones; 79% were seen once. This receptor was obtained from a woman under 40 in good health. The sequenced sample was blood. V usage is TRBV3-1 (or the pseudogene TRBV3-2) and J usage is TRBJ1-2; no definite D call. The CDR3 coding sequence is TGTGCCAGCAGCTCCTCCTATGGCTACACCTTC. It translates to CASSSSYGYTF.